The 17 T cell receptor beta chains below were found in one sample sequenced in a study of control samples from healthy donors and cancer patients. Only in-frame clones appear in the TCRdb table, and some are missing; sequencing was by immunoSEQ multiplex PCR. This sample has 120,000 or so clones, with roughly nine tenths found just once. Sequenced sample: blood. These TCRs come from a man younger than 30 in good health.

The CDR3 nucleotides read TGTGCCAGCAGCCCATCTGGGGCTCGGGAGCAGTACTTC. Its protein is CASSPSGAREQYF. V is TRBV9 and J is TRBJ2-7; the D gene is possibly TRBD1 (5 bases). V lost 4 bases, J lost 7 bases, and 15 bases lay in between. The length of the CDR3 is 13 residues. Per germline, CDR1 SGDLS and CDR2 YYNGEE.

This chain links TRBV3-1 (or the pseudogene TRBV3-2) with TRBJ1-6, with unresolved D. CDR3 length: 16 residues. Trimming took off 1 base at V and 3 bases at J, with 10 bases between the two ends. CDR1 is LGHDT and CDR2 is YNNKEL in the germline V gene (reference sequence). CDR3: CASSQGGTDYNSPLHF. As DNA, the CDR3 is TGTGCCAGCAGCCAAGGGGGAACCGACTATAATTCACCCCTCCACTTT.

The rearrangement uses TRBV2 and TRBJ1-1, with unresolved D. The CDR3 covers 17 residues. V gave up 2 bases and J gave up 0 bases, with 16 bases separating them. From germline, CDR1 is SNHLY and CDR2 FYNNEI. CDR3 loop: CASSEYGPAQMNTEAFF. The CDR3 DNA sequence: TGTGCCAGCAGTGAATACGGCCCAGCCCAAATGAACACTGAAGCTTTCTTT. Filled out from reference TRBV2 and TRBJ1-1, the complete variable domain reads EPEVTQTPSHQVTQMGQEVILRCVPISNHLYFYWYRQILGQKVEFLVSFYNNEISEKSEIFDDQFSVERPDGSNFTLKIRSTKLEDSAMYFCASSEYGPAQMNTEAFFGQGTRLTVV.

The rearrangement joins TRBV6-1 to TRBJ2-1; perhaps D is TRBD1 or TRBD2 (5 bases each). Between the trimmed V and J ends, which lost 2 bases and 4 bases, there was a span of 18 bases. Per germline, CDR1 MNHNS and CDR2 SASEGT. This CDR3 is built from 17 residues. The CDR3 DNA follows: TGTGCCAGCAGTGAAACCGGGACCTCGATACTATACAATGAGCAGTTCTTC. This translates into CASSETGTSILYNEQFF.

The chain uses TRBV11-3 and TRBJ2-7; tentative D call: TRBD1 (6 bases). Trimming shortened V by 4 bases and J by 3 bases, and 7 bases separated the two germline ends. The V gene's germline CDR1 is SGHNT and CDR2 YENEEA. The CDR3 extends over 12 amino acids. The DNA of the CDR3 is TGTGCCAGCAGCTCGGACAGCTACGAGCAGTACTTC. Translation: CASSSDSYEQYF.

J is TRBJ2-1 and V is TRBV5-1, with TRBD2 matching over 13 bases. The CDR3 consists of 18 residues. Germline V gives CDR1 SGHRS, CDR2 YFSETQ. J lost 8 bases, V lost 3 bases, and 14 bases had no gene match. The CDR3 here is CASSSGLAGVTSGDEQFF. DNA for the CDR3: TGCGCCAGCAGCTCTGGACTAGCGGGAGTTACATCCGGGGATGAGCAGTTCTTC. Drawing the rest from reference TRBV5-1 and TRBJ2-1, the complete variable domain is KAGVTQTPRYLIKTRGQQVTLSCSPISGHRSVSWYQQTPGQGLQFLFEYFSETQRNKGNFPGRFSGRQFSNSRSEMNVSTLELGDSALYLCASSSGLAGVTSGDEQFFGPGTRLTVL.

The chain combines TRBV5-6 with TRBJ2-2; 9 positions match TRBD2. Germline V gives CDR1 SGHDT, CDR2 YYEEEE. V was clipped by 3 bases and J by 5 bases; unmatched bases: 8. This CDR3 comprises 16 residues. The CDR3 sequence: CASSYSGRRSTGELFF. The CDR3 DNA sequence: TGTGCCAGCAGCTATAGCGGGAGAAGGTCTACCGGGGAGCTGTTTTTT.

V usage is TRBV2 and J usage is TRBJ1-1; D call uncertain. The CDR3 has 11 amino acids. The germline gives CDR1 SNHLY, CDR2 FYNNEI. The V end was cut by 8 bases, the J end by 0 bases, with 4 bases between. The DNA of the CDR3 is TGTGCCAGCTGGATGAACACTGAAGCTTTCTTT. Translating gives CASWMNTEAFF.

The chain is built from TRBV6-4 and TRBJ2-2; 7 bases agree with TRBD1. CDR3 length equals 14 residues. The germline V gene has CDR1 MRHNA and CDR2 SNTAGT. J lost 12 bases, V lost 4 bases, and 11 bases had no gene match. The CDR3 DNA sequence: TGTGCCAGCAGTGTACTTCACAGGGGTGAAAAGCTGTTTTTT. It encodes CASSVLHRGEKLFF.

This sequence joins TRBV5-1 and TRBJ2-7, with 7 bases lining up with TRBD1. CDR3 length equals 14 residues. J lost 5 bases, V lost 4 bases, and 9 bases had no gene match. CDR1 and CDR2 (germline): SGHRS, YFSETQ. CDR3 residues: CASSSTGDQDEQYF. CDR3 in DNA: TGCGCCAGCAGCAGCACAGGGGACCAGGACGAGCAGTACTTC.

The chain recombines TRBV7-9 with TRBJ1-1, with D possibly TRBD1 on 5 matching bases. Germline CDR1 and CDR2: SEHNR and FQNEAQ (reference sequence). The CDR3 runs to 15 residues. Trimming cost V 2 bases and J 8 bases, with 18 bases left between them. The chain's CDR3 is CASSLHFGPGQEAFF. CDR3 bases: TGTGCCAGCAGCTTACACTTTGGGCCAGGGCAGGAAGCTTTCTTT.

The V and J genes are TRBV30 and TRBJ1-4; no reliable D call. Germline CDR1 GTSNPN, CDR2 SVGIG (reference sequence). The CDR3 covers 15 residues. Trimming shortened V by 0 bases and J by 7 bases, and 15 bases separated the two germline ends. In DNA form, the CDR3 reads TGTGCCTGGAGTGTAGGCAGTGGAACGGGTGAAAAACTGTTTTTT. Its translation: CAWSVGSGTGEKLFF.

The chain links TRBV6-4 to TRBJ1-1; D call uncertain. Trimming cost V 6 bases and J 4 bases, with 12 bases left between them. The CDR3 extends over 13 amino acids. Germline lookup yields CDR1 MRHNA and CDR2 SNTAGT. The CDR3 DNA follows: TGTGCCAGCAGCCCCCAATCGGGCACTGAAGCTTTCTTT. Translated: CASSPQSGTEAFF.

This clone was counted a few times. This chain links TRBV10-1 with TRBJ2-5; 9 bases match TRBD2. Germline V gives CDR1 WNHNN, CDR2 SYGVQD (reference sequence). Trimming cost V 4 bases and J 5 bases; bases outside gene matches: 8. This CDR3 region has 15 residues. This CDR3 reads CASSGIAGAGETQYF. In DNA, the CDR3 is TGCGCCAGCAGTGGGATAGCGGGAGCGGGGGAGACCCAGTACTTC.

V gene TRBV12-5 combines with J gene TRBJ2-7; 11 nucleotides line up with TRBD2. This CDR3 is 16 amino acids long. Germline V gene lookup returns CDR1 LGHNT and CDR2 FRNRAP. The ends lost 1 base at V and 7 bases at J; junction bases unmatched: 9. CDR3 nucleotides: TGTGCTAGTGGTTTGGCCGGGACTAGCGGAAGAGGTGAGCAGTACTTC. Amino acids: CASGLAGTSGRGEQYF.

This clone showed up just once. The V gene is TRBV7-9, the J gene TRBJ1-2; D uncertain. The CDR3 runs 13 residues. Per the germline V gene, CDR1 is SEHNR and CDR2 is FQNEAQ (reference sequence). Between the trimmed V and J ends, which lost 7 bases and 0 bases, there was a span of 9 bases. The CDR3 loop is CASTRGANYGYTF. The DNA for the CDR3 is TGTGCCAGCACTCGCGGGGCTAACTATGGCTACACCTTC.

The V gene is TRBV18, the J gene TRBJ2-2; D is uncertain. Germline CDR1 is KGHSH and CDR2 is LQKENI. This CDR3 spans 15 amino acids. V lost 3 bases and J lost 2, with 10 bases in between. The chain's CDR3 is CASSPITPNTGELFF. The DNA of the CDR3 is TGTGCCAGCTCACCGATAACACCAAACACCGGGGAGCTGTTTTTT. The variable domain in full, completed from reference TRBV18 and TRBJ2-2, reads NAGVMQNPRHLVRRRGQEARLRCSPMKGHSHVYWYRQLPEEGLKFMVYLQKENIIDESGMPKERFSAEFPKEGPSILRIQQVVRGDSAAYFCASSPITPNTGELFFGEGSRLTVL.